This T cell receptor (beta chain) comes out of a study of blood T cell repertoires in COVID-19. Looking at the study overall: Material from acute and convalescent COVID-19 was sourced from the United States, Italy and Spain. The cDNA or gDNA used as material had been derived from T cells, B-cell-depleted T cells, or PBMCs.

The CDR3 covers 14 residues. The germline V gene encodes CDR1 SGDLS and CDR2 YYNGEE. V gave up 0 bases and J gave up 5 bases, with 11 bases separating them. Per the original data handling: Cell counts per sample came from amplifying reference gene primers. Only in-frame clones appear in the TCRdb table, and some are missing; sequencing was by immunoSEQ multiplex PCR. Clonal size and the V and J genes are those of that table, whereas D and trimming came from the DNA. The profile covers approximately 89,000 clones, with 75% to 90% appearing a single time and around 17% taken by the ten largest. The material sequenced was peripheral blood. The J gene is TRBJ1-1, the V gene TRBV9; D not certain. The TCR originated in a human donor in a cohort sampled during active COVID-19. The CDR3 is CASSVAGPGTEAFF. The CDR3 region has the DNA TGTGCCAGCAGCGTAGCTGGCCCCGGGACTGAAGCTTTCTTT.